A single sample gave rise to the 6 T cell receptor beta chains below, sequenced in a study of T cell repertoires in cytomegalovirus infection. TCRdb reprocessed the reads with MiXCR, giving one entry per CDR3 protein. Of some 220,000 distinct CDR3 sequences in the sample, about 5.9% were seen once. Sequenced sample: PBMCs. The receptors were sampled from a human donor in good health (CMV status not recorded). Some clones in this sample may be carry-over from other donors' samples.

The chain carries TRBV7-2 and TRBJ2-5; 9 bases match TRBD2. Per the germline V gene, CDR1 is SGHTA and CDR2 is FQGNSA. The CDR3 spans 15 residues. J lost 4 bases, V lost 3 bases, and 6 bases had no gene match. In nucleotides, the CDR3 is TGTGCCAGCAGCTTCCAGCGGGGGGCCGGAGAGACCCAGTACTTC. It specifies CASSFQRGAGETQYF.

This clonotype was recorded at least ten times. The chain recombines TRBV28 with TRBJ1-1, with unresolved D. This CDR3 is 15 amino acids long. V dropped 3 bases and J dropped 0 bases, with 11 bases sitting between them. CDR1 MDHEN and CDR2 SYDVKM come from the germline V gene. As DNA, the CDR3 is TGTGCCAGCAGTTTGGGAAGTAGGGTGAACACTGAAGCTTTCTTT. This codes for CASSLGSRVNTEAFF.

Ten or more counts support this clonotype. This chain uses TRBV18 with TRBJ1-1; 7 bases fit TRBD1. Germline CDR1 is KGHSH and CDR2 is LQKENI. The CDR3 runs to 14 residues. Losses at the gene ends were 3 bases for V and 1 base for J; bases not matched to a gene: 2. CDR3 nucleotides: TGTGCCAGCTCACCGGGACAGCGGAACACTGAAGCTTTCTTT. Translated: CASSPGQRNTEAFF.

This clonotype was seen ten or more times. This chain joins TRBV7-2 and TRBJ2-3; D is ambiguous. Trimming removed 4 bases at V and 0 bases at J, with 20 bases between. The length of the CDR3 is 18 residues. Per the germline V gene, CDR1 is SGHTA and CDR2 is FQGNSA. The CDR3 coding sequence is TGTGCCAGCAGCTCACGCCCTCGTTCGCCTTCTAGCACAGATACGCAGTATTTT. Translation: CASSSRPRSPSSTDTQYF.

This clonotype was seen repeatedly, ten times or more. The CDR3 reads CASSLSGAGATNNEQFF. The CDR3 DNA follows: TGTGCCAGCAGCTTATCTGGAGCGGGGGCAACCAACAATGAGCAGTTCTTC. The J gene is TRBJ2-1, the V gene TRBV11-3, with 8 nucleotides matching TRBD2. J lost 5 bases, V lost 2 bases, and 11 bases had no gene match. Germline CDR1 SGHNT, CDR2 YENEEA. The CDR3 extends over 17 amino acids.

This clonotype was counted ten times or more. V usage is TRBV11-2 and J usage is TRBJ2-1, with a weak D call TRBD2 (7 bases). Trimming pared 2 bases from V and 8 bases from J, leaving 19 bases between. This CDR3 is built from 16 residues. Germline CDR1 reads SGHAT; CDR2 reads FQNNGV. CDR3 DNA sequence: TGTGCCAGCAGCTTATTGACCGGGGGGCTGGGGGATGAGCAGTTCTTC. It encodes CASSLLTGGLGDEQFF.